This TCR beta chain was sequenced during a study of tumor-infiltrating lymphocytes in primary liver carcinoma. Study-wide background: Resection treated the patients' primary liver carcinoma. Sample yields, roughly 3.65 to 8 million productive TCRbeta reads, were similar across the tissue types. Ranging in age from 30 to 69 years, the patients were men and women.

The germline CDR1 and CDR2 sequences are MGHRA and YSYEKL. V lost 7 bases, J lost 2 bases, and 25 bases lay in between. This CDR3 region has 18 residues. Researchers generated TCR beta cDNA from around 0.55 ug of total RNA, relying on a constant-region primer. The TCR beta library was amplified through three nested multiplex PCR rounds in a modified ARM-PCR procedure. Running roughly 10 cycles apiece, the first two PCR rounds relied on TRBV1-TRBV30 forward primers together with a C-beta reverse primer. MiXCR, applied by TCRdb to the multiplex PCR reads, yields one record per CDR3 protein. The sample holds about 180,000 distinct CDR3 sequences; 60% are singletons and the top ten take approximately 67%. Unsorted whole blood supplied the RNA, and germline DNA was extracted too.

The sequence was obtained from a man between 40 and 49 years old with primary liver carcinoma and hepatitis B virus infection. The sequenced sample was peripheral blood. The chain has TRBV4-1 and TRBJ2-3; a weak D match, TRBD2 (6 bases). CDR3 nucleotide sequence: TGCGCCAGCAACCGAGTCCAGGGACTCTCGACTTACACAGATACGCAGTATTTT. Translating it yields CASNRVQGLSTYTDTQYF.